The sequence of this T cell receptor (beta chain) was determined in a study of T cells in Graves' hyperthyroidism and ophthalmopathy. This clonotype was recorded at least ten times. There were TCR beta CDR3 regions amplified from RNA transcripts. The HTBI primer set drove a first-round RT-PCR of the TCR CDR3. TCRdb processed the multiplex PCR reads anew with MiXCR; each CDR3 protein has one entry. Of around 490,000 distinct CDR3 sequences in the sample, just under 20% were seen once. Deletions cut 6 bases from V and 0 bases from J, with 9 bases between. Germline-derived CDR1 and CDR2 are SGHTA and FQGNSA. This CDR3 contains 14 residues.

The receptor's source is a man aged 40-49 years with Graves' ophthalmopathy. Specimen: blood. The chain joins TRBV7-2 to TRBJ2-1; D not resolved. The CDR3 nucleotides read TGTGCCAGCAGTCGGTCATACTCCTACAATGAGCAGTTCTTC. This sequence encodes CASSRSYSYNEQFF.